These T cell receptor beta chains were read from a single sample in a study of control samples from healthy donors and cancer patients. Profiling relied on immunoSEQ multiplex PCR, and the TCRdb table lists in-frame clones only, not all of them. Of 150,000 or so clones detected, approximately 94% appear once; the ten largest clones hold about 5.6%. What was sequenced was blood. The source is a man aged 40-55 years in good health. CDR3s include the opening cysteine and the closing phenylalanine or tryptophan. D genes are given only for firm matches. Clone size is shown for a subset of rows, as once, few, many or a class of expanded clone.

D gene	clone size	V gene	J gene	CDR3 protein	CDR3 DNA
TRBD2	.	TRBV7-3	TRBJ2-1	CASSHPSGGPNEQFF	TGTGCCAGCAGCCACCCTAGCGGGGGCCCCAATGAGCAGTTCTTC
.	.	TRBV7-8	TRBJ2-7	CASSSRTRSSYEQYF	TGTGCCAGCAGCTCTAGGACACGAAGCTCCTACGAGCAGTACTTC
.	.	TRBV5-1	TRBJ2-7	CASSLDGYEQYF	TGCGCCAGCAGCTTGGACGGATACGAGCAGTACTTC
TRBD1	.	TRBV6-5	TRBJ1-6	CASSRDRSNSPLHF	TGTGCCAGCAGCAGGGACAGGTCTAATTCACCCCTCCACTTT
TRBD1	.	TRBV10-2	TRBJ2-2	CAGGQGNTGELFF	TGCGCCGGGGGACAGGGGAACACCGGGGAGCTGTTTTTT
.	.	TRBV27	TRBJ1-2	CASSLQYRDSSNGYTF	TGTGCCAGCAGTTTACAATACAGGGACTCGTCAAATGGCTACACCTTC
TRBD2	.	TRBV9	TRBJ2-1	CASSARGRGALNEQFF	TGTGCCAGCAGCGCTCGTGGGCGGGGGGCCCTCAATGAGCAGTTCTTC
.	.	TRBV28	TRBJ2-3	CATRGTDTQYF	TGTGCCACTCGGGGCACAGATACGCAGTATTTT
.	once	TRBV6-1	TRBJ2-2	CASSEGRGLAGELFF	TGTGCCAGCAGTGAAGGCCGGGGTTTGGCCGGGGAGCTGTTTTTT
.	.	TRBV15	TRBJ1-3	CATSRDAQGRNTIYF	TGTGCCACCAGCAGAGATGCCCAGGGGCGAAACACCATATATTTT
.	.	TRBV6-5	TRBJ1-2	CASRVLGINYGYTF	TGTGCCAGCAGGGTGTTGGGGATTAACTATGGCTACACCTTC
TRBD1	.	TRBV7-2	TRBJ1-1	CASSSPDRGPAEAFF	TGTGCCAGCAGCAGCCCGGACAGGGGGCCCGCTGAAGCTTTCTTT
TRBD1	.	TRBV10-3	TRBJ2-3	CAISEPGQGTDTQYF	TGTGCCATCAGTGAGCCGGGACAGGGCACAGATACGCAGTATTTT
.	.	TRBV11-2	TRBJ1-1	CASSAGGRVAAFF	TGTGCCAGCAGCGCCGGGGGACGGGTCGCAGCTTTCTTT
.	.	TRBV7-6	TRBJ2-7	CASSLAGAGSINEQYF	TGTGCCAGCAGCTTAGCTGGGGCAGGGTCTATCAACGAGCAGTACTTC
.	.	TRBV6-5	TRBJ1-1	CASSYRGNTEAFF	TGTGCCAGCAGTTACCGGGGGAACACTGAAGCTTTCTTT
.	.	TRBV10-3	TRBJ1-1	CAIRGQVNTEAFF	TGTGCCATCAGGGGACAAGTGAACACTGAAGCTTTCTTT
.	.	TRBV28	TRBJ1-1	CASRDVNTEAFF	TGTGCCAGCAGGGATGTGAACACTGAAGCTTTCTTT
.	.	TRBV10-3	TRBJ1-6	CAISEPEPLHF	TGTGCCATCAGTGAGCCGGAACCCCTCCACTTT
.	.	TRBV19	TRBJ1-2	CASSIFGAYGYTF	TGTGCCAGTAGTATTTTCGGGGCCTATGGCTACACCTTC
TRBD2	.	TRBV29-1	TRBJ2-1	CSVQDLRGGEQFF	TGCAGCGTTCAGGACTTGCGGGGGGGTGAGCAGTTCTTC
.	.	TRBV5-4	TRBJ2-2	CASSLNGGGGTGELFF	TGTGCCAGCAGCTTGAATGGAGGGGGTGGGACCGGGGAGCTGTTTTTT
.	.	TRBV12-3/TRBV12-4	TRBJ1-5	CASSPRGQPQHF	TGTGCCAGCAGCCCTCGGGGTCAGCCCCAGCATTTT
TRBD1	.	TRBV5-1	TRBJ1-1	CASSFIGQEKAFF	TGCGCCAGCAGCTTTATAGGACAGGAAAAAGCTTTCTTT
.	.	TRBV6-5	TRBJ1-6	CASSYFSRSYNSPLHF	TGTGCCAGCAGTTACTTTAGCCGCTCCTATAATTCACCCCTCCACTTT
.	.	TRBV2	TRBJ2-7	CASKRALSYEQYF	TGTGCCAGCAAAAGGGCCCTCTCCTACGAGCAGTACTTC
TRBD2	.	TRBV6-5	TRBJ2-5	CASSRSGLASETQYF	TGTGCCAGCAGTCGCTCGGGACTAGCGTCGGAGACCCAGTACTTC
.	.	TRBV7-6	TRBJ1-3	CASSLARAGGGNTIYF	TGTGCCAGCAGCTTAGCTCGGGCGGGTGGAGGAAACACCATATATTTT
.	.	TRBV2	TRBJ1-5	CASSSTGNSNQPQHF	TGTGCCAGCAGCTCCACAGGGAATAGCAATCAGCCCCAGCATTTT
TRBD2	.	TRBV28	TRBJ2-7	CASIPGLASYEQYF	TGTGCCAGCATCCCGGGACTAGCGTCCTACGAGCAGTACTTC
.	.	TRBV28	TRBJ1-6	CASSPRSAVDSPLHF	TGTGCCAGCAGTCCCCGCTCGGCCGTTGATTCACCCCTCCACTTT
.	.	TRBV3-1/TRBV3-2	TRBJ1-2	CASSYGYTF	TGTGCCAGCAGCTATGGCTACACCTTC
TRBD1	.	TRBV6-5	TRBJ1-4	CASSPGQGNEKLFF	TGTGCCAGCAGTCCGGGACAGGGGAATGAAAAACTGTTTTTT
.	.	TRBV5-1	TRBJ2-7	CASSLGYTTEQYF	TGCGCCAGCAGCTTGGGCTACACAACCGAGCAGTACTTC
.	.	TRBV21-1	TRBJ2-7	CASSKETGTGEQYF	TGTGCCAGCAGCAAAGAGACGGGTACCGGCGAGCAGTACTTC
.	once	TRBV19	TRBJ2-1	CASSTQDSSYNEQFF	TGTGCCAGTAGTACCCAAGACAGTTCCTACAATGAGCAGTTCTTC
.	.	TRBV6-2/TRBV6-3	TRBJ1-2	CASSGRSRASNGYTF	TGTGCCAGCAGTGGTAGGTCCAGGGCGAGTAATGGCTACACCTTC
.	once	TRBV19	TRBJ1-2	CASSIEKGAGIGDGYTF	TGTGCCAGTAGTATAGAGAAGGGAGCAGGGATCGGGGATGGCTACACCTTC
.	.	TRBV9	TRBJ1-2	CASSVGQGSYTF	TGTGCCAGCAGCGTAGGCCAGGGGAGCTACACCTTC
.	.	TRBV7-9	TRBJ1-2	CASSLRQDNYGYTF	TGTGCCAGCAGCCTCCGACAGGATAACTATGGCTACACCTTC
TRBD2	.	TRBV3-1/TRBV3-2	TRBJ2-4	CASSQGSQRGFIGAKNIQYF	TGTGCCAGCAGCCAAGGATCCCAGCGGGGATTCATAGGGGCCAAAAACATTCAGTACTTC
TRBD1	.	TRBV4-1	TRBJ1-5	CASSLHTDRGNQPQHF	TGCGCCAGCAGCCTTCACACGGACAGGGGCAATCAGCCCCAGCATTTT